Below, 29 T cell receptor beta chains from the same sample are listed, as sequenced in a study of identical twins' blood T cells. TCRdb fed the 5' RACE reads into MiXCR, producing one record per CDR3 protein. The table has a few hundred thousand distinct CDR3 sequences, roughly 28% seen once. The specimen sequenced was PBMCs. These receptors were obtained from a woman aged 18-55 years in good health.

This clonotype was seen only a few times. V usage is TRBV29-1 and J usage is TRBJ1-1; D possibly corresponds to TRBD1 (6 bases). The CDR3 loop spans 15 amino acids. V was pared by 4 bases and J by 0 bases, with 15 bases between. Germline lookup yields CDR1 SQVTM and CDR2 ANQGSEA. For the CDR3, the DNA is TGCAGCGTTGGGGGGGGCCGCTGGGTGAACACTGAAGCTTTCTTT. This gives the protein CSVGGGRWVNTEAFF.

The CDR3 region is CSVEERGGRAFF. The CDR3 coding sequence is TGCAGCGTTGAAGAACGAGGGGGCAGAGCTTTCTTT. The J gene is TRBJ1-1, the V gene TRBV29-1; 7 bases line up with TRBD1. The CDR3 contains 12 residues. Germline V lookup: CDR1 SQVTM, CDR2 ANQGSEA. V gave up 0 bases and J gave up 10 bases; unmatched junction bases: 5.

The chain carries TRBV27 and TRBJ1-2; possibly TRBD1 for D (6 bases). Germline assignment: CDR1 MNHEY and CDR2 SMNVEV (reference sequence). The V end lost 5 bases, the J end lost 0 bases, and 16 bases lay between the germline ends. This CDR3 region has 16 residues. The CDR3 is CASSPVRDTANYGYTF. CDR3 bases: TGTGCCAGCAGTCCCGTCCGGGACACAGCTAACTATGGCTACACCTTC.

As to this clonotype: A junction end diverges from the germline sequence, so it may reflect a read error. In DNA form, the CDR3 reads TGCAGTGCTCCGACAGGTCTCAGCGGGAGTTTTGCCAATGAGCGGTTCTTC. The encoded protein is CSAPTGLSGSFANERFF. The chain recombines TRBV20-1 with TRBJ2-1, with TRBD2 matching over 8 bases. Germline values: CDR1 DFQATT, CDR2 SNEGSKA (reference sequence). The CDR3 is 17 residues long.

The chain combines TRBV3-1 with TRBJ1-1, with D perhaps matching TRBD1 (6 bases). Trimming pared 1 base from V and 4 bases from J, leaving 10 bases between. There are 14 residues in the CDR3. The germline V gene has CDR1 LGHDT and CDR2 YNNKEL (reference sequence). The CDR3 bases are TGTGCCAGCAGCCAAGGAACAGGGCGCACTGAAGCTTTCTTT. This translates into CASSQGTGRTEAFF.

This clonotype showed up just a few times. The genes are TRBV10-3 and TRBJ2-2, with a possible D match to TRBD1 (5 bases). Trimming took 8 bases from V and 3 from J, leaving 13 bases between them. Germline lookup yields CDR1 ENHRY and CDR2 SYGVKD. The CDR3 contains 14 residues. CDR3 sequence: CAIQNSRDTGELFF. DNA for the CDR3: TGTGCCATCCAGAACAGCAGGGACACCGGGGAGCTGTTTTTT.

This clonotype was counted many times. The CDR3 sequence: CASWGRNYGYTF. The DNA of the CDR3 is TGTGCCAGTTGGGGCAGAAACTATGGCTACACCTTC. This chain uses TRBV19 with TRBJ1-2, with D perhaps TRBD1 (5 bases). The V gene lost 8 bases and the J gene lost 2 bases, with 9 bases spanning the gap. The CDR3 is 12 residues long. Germline values: CDR1 LNHDA, CDR2 SQIVND (reference sequence).

This clonotype was seen a handful of times. The chain employs TRBV11-2 and TRBJ2-2; D is ambiguous. This CDR3 has 13 residues. The V gene lost 5 bases and the J gene lost 7 bases, with 11 bases spanning the gap. Germline values: CDR1 SGHAT, CDR2 FQNNGV. CDR3 sequence (DNA): TGTGCCAGCAGCCAAGACCGTTACGGGGAGCTGTTTTTT. Its translation: CASSQDRYGELFF.

J is TRBJ1-3 and V is TRBV7-2, with no clear D. The CDR3 extends over 13 amino acids. The V end was cut by 2 bases, the J end by 4 bases, with 6 bases between. Per germline, CDR1 SGHTA and CDR2 FQGNSA. In DNA form, the CDR3 reads TGTGCCAGCAGCTTAAAAGCGGGAAACACCATATATTTT. It encodes CASSLKAGNTIYF.

This chain joins TRBV3-1 and TRBJ2-1; D is perhaps TRBD1 or TRBD2 (6 bases each). Germline loops: CDR1 LGHDT, CDR2 YNNKEL (reference sequence). V was shortened by 4 bases and J by 0 bases, with 13 bases between the two germline ends. This CDR3 contains 16 residues. The DNA for the CDR3 is TGTGCCAGCAGCCCCTGGGCGGGACACTCCTACAATGAGCAGTTCTTC. This encodes CASSPWAGHSYNEQFF.

The V gene is TRBV20-1, the J gene TRBJ1-1, with D hard to call. The CDR3 contains 13 residues. V lost 0 bases to trimming and J lost 7 bases, with 12 bases between them. Germline V gene data show CDR1 as DFQATT and CDR2 as SNEGSKA (reference sequence). The CDR3 nucleotides read TGCAGTGCTAGAGAAAGTGGTATAGGTGAAGCTTTCTTT. This translates into CSARESGIGEAFF.

The chain couples TRBV7-2 to TRBJ1-1; D unresolved. This CDR3 is 12 amino acids long. Trimming took off 10 bases at V and 5 bases at J, with 14 bases between the two ends. Germline V lookup: CDR1 SGHTA, CDR2 FQGNSA. The CDR3 here is CATLYSGTEAFF. Written as DNA, the CDR3 is TGTGCCACCCTGTACAGTGGGACTGAAGCTTTCTTT.

For this clonotype: A clone one base away is much larger, so this may be a read error. J is TRBJ1-1 and V is TRBV12-3 or TRBV12-4; TRBD1 is a possible D gene (6 bases). The CDR3 runs to 14 residues. The CDR3 DNA is TGTGCCAGCAGCCGAGGACAGCAGAACACTCAAGCTTTCTTT. Residues: CASSRGQQNTQAFF.

This clonotype showed up many times. The rearrangement links TRBV20-1 to TRBJ1-4; no definite D call. V lost 6 bases, J lost 8 bases, and 10 bases lay in between. The germline CDR1 and CDR2 sequences are DFQATT and SNEGSKA (reference sequence). This CDR3 has 11 residues. CDR3 nucleotides: TGCAGTGCCCTCCTGCAAGAAAAACTGTTTTTT. Protein: CSALLQEKLFF.

The V call is TRBV12-3 or TRBV12-4, the J call TRBJ1-1; the match to TRBD1 covers 9 bases. V lost 4 bases and J lost 7; bases outside the gene matches: 13. The CDR3 contains 16 residues. DNA for the CDR3: TGTGCCAGCAGTTCCGTCCCGGGACAGGGATCGGTTGAAGCTTTCTTT. Translation gives CASSSVPGQGSVEAFF.

There are a few counts of this clonotype. The genes are TRBV20-1 and TRBJ1-2, with 7 bases fitting TRBD1. The CDR3 sequence is 13 residues long. J was trimmed by 2 bases and V by 6 bases; bases with no gene match: 6. The germline gives CDR1 DFQATT, CDR2 SNEGSKA (reference sequence). The CDR3 DNA reads as TGCAGTGCCGCAGGGGGGGGAAACTATGGCTACACCTTC. This codes for CSAAGGGNYGYTF.

The chain links TRBV5-1 to TRBJ1-4, with 10 bases aligning to TRBD1. V lost 3 bases, J lost 7 bases, and 9 bases stayed unmatched. The germline CDR1 and CDR2 sequences are SGHRS and YFSETQ. The CDR3 is made up of 16 amino acids. The DNA for the CDR3 is TGCGCCAGCAGCTCGGCCGACAGGGGGCCCGGTGAAAAACTGTTTTTT. Translated: CASSSADRGPGEKLFF.

This clonotype was seen ten or more times. CDR3 DNA: TGCAGTGCCAATCAAATGAACAATGAAAAACTGTTTTTT. Translating it yields CSANQMNNEKLFF. The rearrangement links TRBV20-1 to TRBJ1-4; D is undetermined. The CDR3 has 13 amino acids. The V end was cut by 6 bases, the J end by 5 bases, with 13 bases between. From germline, CDR1 is DFQATT and CDR2 SNEGSKA (reference sequence).

Of note for this clonotype: At one end the junction does not follow the germline gene, possibly because of a read error. The CDR3 is CASSSRESNSLLHF. CDR3 DNA sequence: TGTGCCAGCAGCTCCCGGGAGTCGAATTCACTCCTCCACTTT. The chain links TRBV13 to TRBJ1-6, with D unresolved. Germline V gene lookup returns CDR1 PRHDT and CDR2 FYEKMQ (reference sequence). The CDR3 extends over 14 amino acids.

This clonotype was found a few times. The V gene is TRBV7-9, the J gene TRBJ1-3; no clear D gene. This CDR3 has 15 residues. V lost 5 bases, J lost 0 bases, and 11 bases lay in between. Per germline, CDR1 SEHNR and CDR2 FQNEAQ (reference sequence). CDR3 region: CASSPQRSSGNTIYF. In nucleotides, the CDR3 is TGTGCCAGCAGCCCCCAGAGAAGCTCTGGAAACACCATATATTTT.

The chain is built from TRBV20-1 and TRBJ1-3, with D possibly TRBD1 on 6 matching bases. Trimming shortened V by 5 bases and J by 0 bases, and 17 bases separated the two germline ends. This CDR3 spans 16 amino acids. Germline CDR1 and CDR2: DFQATT and SNEGSKA (reference sequence). The CDR3 loop reads CSADRADRYSGNTIYF. The CDR3, as DNA: TGCAGTGCTGATAGAGCCGACAGGTACTCTGGAAACACCATATATTTT.

The chain is built from TRBV18 and TRBJ2-5, with TRBD2 as a possible D gene (6 bases). CDR3 length equals 14 residues. V lost 6 bases and J 2 bases, leaving 13 bases between the germline ends. In germline, CDR1 is KGHSH, CDR2 LQKENI. As DNA, the CDR3 is TGTGCCAGCTCCCCCGGACTACATCAAGAGACCCAGTACTTC. Translation gives CASSPGLHQETQYF.

The chain uses TRBV20-1 and TRBJ1-1; no definite D call. The germline gives CDR1 DFQATT, CDR2 SNEGSKA (reference sequence). V shed 4 bases and J shed 0 bases, with 9 bases lying between them. This CDR3 has 13 amino acids. CDR3 sequence (DNA): TGCAGTGCTATCGGCGGACTGAACACTGAAGCTTTCTTT. Amino acids: CSAIGGLNTEAFF.

The chain recombines TRBV3-1 with TRBJ2-1, with D maybe TRBD1 (5 bases). This CDR3 comprises 15 residues. V lost 1 base and J 10 bases, leaving 17 bases between the germline ends. Germline CDR1 LGHDT, CDR2 YNNKEL (reference sequence). Here the CDR3 reads CASSQVARGLTEQFF. The CDR3 nucleotides are TGTGCCAGCAGCCAAGTTGCAAGGGGCCTCACGGAGCAGTTCTTC.

This clonotype appeared a few times. V and J are TRBV3-1 and TRBJ2-2; 7 positions agree with TRBD1. This CDR3 spans 15 amino acids. CDR1 and CDR2 (germline): LGHDT, YNNKEL (reference sequence). V was clipped by 5 bases and J by 7 bases; unmatched bases: 10. Written as DNA, the CDR3 is TGTGCCAGCAGCAACCCCGGCAGGGGGAACGGGGAGCTGTTTTTT. It codes for CASSNPGRGNGELFF.

This clonotype has a handful of counts. V is TRBV29-1 and J is TRBJ2-1; D is ambiguous. Germline V gene data show CDR1 as SQVTM and CDR2 as ANQGSEA. The CDR3 loop spans 12 amino acids. V gave up 4 bases and J gave up 5 bases, with 9 bases separating them. The CDR3 DNA reads TGCAGCGTTGTGGCGGAGAACAATGAGCAGTTCTTC. It is translated as CSVVAENNEQFF.

There are many counts of this clonotype. The J gene is TRBJ2-2, the V gene TRBV11-2; 10 bases are shared with TRBD2. Trimming removed 2 bases from V and 1 base from J; junction bases left unmatched: 1. Germline lookup yields CDR1 SGHAT and CDR2 FQNNGV. The CDR3 covers 16 residues. The CDR3 DNA follows: TGTGCCAGCAGCTTATTAGCGGGGGGGAACACCGGGGAGCTGTTTTTT. It specifies CASSLLAGGNTGELFF.

This rearrangement joins TRBV18 to TRBJ2-1; the match to TRBD2 covers 8 bases. CDR1 and CDR2 (germline): KGHSH, LQKENI. CDR3 length: 15 residues. Trimming took 4 bases from V and 1 from J; bases not matched to a gene: 3. For the CDR3, the DNA is TGTGCCAGCTCACTGGGACTAGATTCCTACAATGAGCAGTTCTTC. The encoded protein is CASSLGLDSYNEQFF.

The chain is built from TRBV6-5 and TRBJ1-6; TRBD1 might be the D (6 bases). With 6 bases removed from V and 8 bases from J, the gap between germline ends came to 14 bases. The CDR3 is 14 residues long. Germline-derived CDR1 and CDR2 are MNHEY and SVGAGI. The CDR3 spells CASRSGQRDSPLHF. The CDR3 nucleotides are TGTGCCAGCAGATCCGGACAGCGTGATTCACCCCTCCACTTT.